This is a list of T cell receptor beta chains from one sample in a study of CD8+ T cells in alopecia areata. TCRdb's copy holds only in-frame clones and misses some; the assay was immunoSEQ multiplex PCR. The profile shows approximately 150,000 clones, around two thirds of them singletons. Sequencing used CD8+ T cells sorted from blood. These receptors were taken from a human donor in good health. The CDR3 runs from the conserved cysteine through the conserved F or W. A D gene is named only where the DNA matches it firmly. Clone size appears in some rows only: once, few, many, or a class for an expanded clone.

clone size	V gene	D gene	J gene	CDR3 length	CDR3 protein	CDR3 DNA
once	TRBV6-1	.	TRBJ2-7	14	CASSEAVRRDEQYF	TGTGCCAGCAGTGAAGCGGTGAGGCGAGACGAGCAGTACTTC
.	TRBV29-1	TRBD2	TRBJ2-7	12	CSAGTSGYEQYF	TGCAGCGCTGGGACTAGCGGTTACGAGCAGTACTTC
once	TRBV9	.	TRBJ1-2	11	CASSSRGGYTF	TGTGCCAGCAGCTCCAGGGGTGGCTACACCTTC
.	TRBV27	TRBD2	TRBJ2-3	17	CASSLSPTSGSTDTQYF	TGTGCCAGCAGTTTATCGCCAACTAGCGGGAGTACAGATACGCAGTATTTT
.	TRBV15	.	TRBJ1-2	14	CATSNRQVDYGYTF	TGTGCCACCAGCAACCGACAGGTTGACTATGGCTACACCTTC
.	TRBV2	TRBD1	TRBJ2-7	13	CASRGTAFYEQYF	TGTGCCAGCAGGGGGACAGCCTTCTACGAGCAGTACTTC
.	TRBV29-1	TRBD2	TRBJ2-7	16	CSAQLGLAGDSYEQYF	TGCAGCGCTCAACTAGGGCTAGCGGGAGACTCCTACGAGCAGTACTTC
few	TRBV29-1	.	TRBJ2-6	16	CSVQARAPSGANVLTF	TGCAGCGTTCAGGCCAGGGCGCCGTCTGGGGCCAACGTCCTGACTTTC
.	TRBV5-4	TRBD2	TRBJ2-1	14	CASMGLAENNEQFF	TGTGCCAGCATGGGACTAGCGGAAAACAATGAGCAGTTCTTC
few	TRBV23-1	.	TRBJ1-5	14	CAARRDGRNQPQHF	TGCGCCGCCAGACGGGACGGACGCAATCAGCCCCAGCATTTT
.	TRBV29-1	.	TRBJ2-7	12	CSVVREFNEQYF	TGCAGCGTTGTACGGGAATTTAACGAGCAGTACTTC
.	TRBV29-1	.	TRBJ2-7	12	CSVRDGTYEQYF	TGCAGCGTCCGGGACGGTACCTACGAGCAGTACTTC
.	TRBV4-1	TRBD1	TRBJ2-5	16	CASSQTGQGTLETQYF	TGCGCCAGCAGCCAGACGGGACAGGGAACTCTAGAGACCCAGTACTTC
.	TRBV7-2	.	TRBJ2-2	18	CASSNNPGAGPNTGELFF	TGTGCCAGCAGCAATAACCCCGGGGCTGGTCCGAACACCGGGGAGCTGTTTTTT
once	TRBV29-1	.	TRBJ2-3	13	CSVLAASTDTQYF	TGCAGCGTCCTAGCAGCTAGCACAGATACGCAGTATTTT
.	TRBV27	.	TRBJ2-7	14	CASSGSSGLYEQYF	TGTGCCAGCAGTGGAAGCTCAGGGCTCTACGAGCAGTACTTC
few	TRBV27	.	TRBJ2-1	14	CASSLGSSYNEQFF	TGTGCCAGCAGTCTTGGGAGCTCCTACAATGAGCAGTTCTTC
few	TRBV6-6	.	TRBJ2-7	13	CASSSGQSNEQYF	TGTGCCAGCAGTTCAGGACAGTCGAACGAGCAGTACTTC
.	TRBV27	.	TRBJ2-5	13	CASVEAGTETQYF	TGTGCCAGCGTTGAGGCAGGGACGGAGACCCAGTACTTC
few	TRBV15	.	TRBJ1-1	17	CATSRDRGGGANTEAFF	TGTGCCACCAGCAGAGATCGGGGAGGGGGAGCGAACACTGAAGCTTTCTTT
many	TRBV19	.	TRBJ1-2	12	CASSPGTHGYTF	TGTGCCAGTAGTCCCGGGACGCATGGCTACACCTTC
.	TRBV7-9	.	TRBJ2-7	11	CASSSIYEQYF	TGTGCCAGCAGCAGCATTTACGAGCAGTACTTC
.	TRBV4-1	.	TRBJ1-1	13	CASSQAKNTEAFF	TGCGCCAGCAGCCAAGCGAAGAATACTGAAGCTTTCTTT
.	TRBV9	TRBD2	TRBJ2-3	15	CASSASGGDWDTQYF	TGTGCCAGCAGCGCTAGCGGGGGAGATTGGGATACGCAGTATTTT
.	TRBV6-6	.	TRBJ1-2	12	CASSPGSGKFTF	TGTGCCAGCTCCCCCGGATCAGGGAAGTTCACCTTC
few	TRBV5-1	.	TRBJ2-1	15	CASSLDPSSYNEQFF	TGCGCCAGCAGCTTGGATCCGAGCTCCTACAATGAGCAGTTCTTC
.	TRBV2	.	TRBJ2-5	13	CANTKGPQETQYF	TGTGCCAATACGAAAGGGCCACAAGAGACCCAGTACTTC
.	TRBV29-1	TRBD2	TRBJ2-5	14	CSVDGAGGSETQYF	TGCAGCGTTGACGGTGCGGGAGGGTCTGAGACCCAGTACTTC
.	TRBV15	TRBD2	TRBJ2-7	15	CATSRDRGSTGEQYF	TGTGCCACCAGCAGAGATCGCGGGAGCACGGGCGAGCAGTACTTC
.	TRBV29-1	.	TRBJ1-1	12	CSVGLVNTEAFF	TGCAGCGTTGGGTTGGTGAACACTGAAGCTTTCTTT
few	TRBV7-9	.	TRBJ2-7	12	CASSLGDYEQYF	TGTGCCAGCAGCCTGGGGGACTACGAGCAGTACTTC
many	TRBV27	TRBD1	TRBJ2-7	14	CASRFQGAPYEQYF	TGTGCCAGCCGATTTCAGGGGGCCCCCTACGAGCAGTACTTC
few	TRBV29-1	TRBD1	TRBJ2-7	12	CSVGGQRYEQYF	TGCAGCGTTGGGGGACAGAGATACGAGCAGTACTTC
.	TRBV29-1	TRBD2	TRBJ2-1	16	CSVESPLAGDLNEQFF	TGCAGCGTTGAATCGCCACTAGCGGGAGATCTTAATGAGCAGTTCTTC
once	TRBV19	.	TRBJ2-1	14	CASSILTSYNEQFF	TGTGCCAGTAGTATCTTGACGTCCTACAATGAGCAGTTCTTC
.	TRBV4-1	.	TRBJ2-2	12	CASSQITGELFF	TGCGCCAGCAGCCAAATCACCGGGGAGCTGTTTTTT
.	TRBV9	.	TRBJ2-2	13	CASSAGTTGELFF	TGTGCCAGCAGCGCCGGGACCACCGGGGAGCTGTTTTTT
.	TRBV6-6	.	TRBJ2-1	13	CASSYDNDNEQFF	TGTGCCAGCAGTTACGACAACGACAATGAGCAGTTCTTC
.	TRBV6-5	TRBD1	TRBJ2-7	16	CASSSGRDRANYEQYF	TGTGCCAGCAGTTCCGGCCGGGACAGGGCAAACTACGAGCAGTACTTC
.	TRBV29-1	.	TRBJ1-2	11	CSVEGRYGYTF	TGCAGCGTTGAGGGGCGGTATGGCTACACCTTC
.	TRBV29-1	.	TRBJ2-7	13	CSVGRDTSYEQYF	TGCAGCGTTGGACGGGACACCTCCTACGAGCAGTACTTC
few	TRBV6-6	.	TRBJ2-7	15	CASSASGTFAYEQYF	TGTGCCAGCAGTGCTTCCGGGACATTCGCCTACGAGCAGTACTTC
.	TRBV30	TRBD1	TRBJ2-3	14	CAWSRGQGGDTQYF	TGTGCCTGGAGCCGTGGACAGGGTGGGGATACGCAGTATTTT
.	TRBV11-2	TRBD2	TRBJ2-4	19	CASSLDSGVLSIAKNIQYF	TGTGCCAGCAGCTTAGACAGCGGGGTCCTTTCAATAGCCAAAAACATTCAGTACTTC
.	TRBV11-2	.	TRBJ2-1	12	CASSWAINEQFF	TGTGCCAGCAGCTGGGCCATTAATGAGCAGTTCTTC
.	TRBV9	.	TRBJ2-3	15	CASSVEGEPTDTQYF	TGTGCCAGCAGCGTAGAGGGAGAGCCCACAGATACGCAGTATTTT
.	TRBV27	.	TRBJ2-3	13	CASSWGGTDTQYF	TGTGCCAGCAGTTGGGGGGGCACAGATACGCAGTATTTT
few	TRBV4-2	.	TRBJ2-7	14	CASSQERATYEQYF	TGTGCCAGCAGCCAGGAGCGGGCGACCTACGAGCAGTACTTC
.	TRBV5-4	.	TRBJ2-1	15	CASSKDGGTYNEQFF	TGTGCCAGCAGTAAGGACGGCGGGACCTACAATGAGCAGTTCTTC
.	TRBV19	.	TRBJ2-2	17	CASSIAGLQVNTGELFF	TGTGCCAGTAGTATCGCGGGGCTGCAGGTGAACACCGGGGAGCTGTTTTTT
.	TRBV7-6	.	TRBJ2-7	14	CASSLTPDSYEQYF	TGTGCCAGCAGCTTAACCCCCGACTCCTACGAGCAGTACTTC
.	TRBV2	.	TRBJ1-1	12	CASSGRSDEAFF	TGTGCCAGCAGTGGAAGGTCGGATGAAGCTTTCTTT
.	TRBV7-9	.	TRBJ2-5	16	CASSNTGERSQETQYF	TGTGCCAGCAGCAATACGGGTGAGCGGAGCCAAGAGACCCAGTACTTC
.	TRBV5-1	.	TRBJ2-7	15	CASSLVSAHSYEQYF	TGCGCCAGCAGCTTGGTGTCAGCCCACTCCTACGAGCAGTACTTC
.	TRBV7-9	.	TRBJ2-1	12	CASSSQYNEQFF	TGTGCCAGCAGCTCCCAGTACAATGAGCAGTTCTTC
.	TRBV6-5	.	TRBJ1-2	13	CASSYSENYGYTF	TGTGCCAGCAGTTACTCGGAGAACTATGGCTACACCTTC
once	TRBV27	.	TRBJ2-7	14	CASSFGGGPYEQYF	TGTGCCAGCAGTTTTGGGGGGGGGCCCTACGAGCAGTACTTC
few	TRBV27	.	TRBJ2-7	13	CASSPTLRGEQYF	TGTGCCAGCAGTCCCACCCTTAGGGGCGAGCAGTACTTC
.	TRBV9	.	TRBJ2-1	14	CASSVVNGGNEQFF	TGTGCCAGCAGCGTAGTCAACGGCGGGAATGAGCAGTTCTTC
.	TRBV13	.	TRBJ2-3	14	CASSLRGGADTQYF	TGTGCCAGCAGCTTACGGGGTGGGGCAGATACGCAGTATTTT